This T cell receptor (beta chain) is from a study of T-cell reconstitution after alpha-beta-depleted transplantation in children. Study conclusions and caveats: Newly produced T cells mostly accounted for T-cell counts and diversity one year post-transplant. Recipient T cells and thymic progenitors that survived gave rise to the high TCRbeta diversity observed at day 60 in some patients. Roughly two months post-transplant, alpha-beta T cells reportedly originated from several hundred graft clones that had expanded.

The authors prepared the TCRbeta library with unique molecular identifiers. Each CDR3 protein gets one entry after TCRdb re-called the PCR reads with MiXCR. The sample yields around 700,000 distinct CDR3 sequences, 13% seen once. The CDR3 has 15 amino acids. In germline, CDR1 is DFQATT, CDR2 SNEGSKA (reference sequence). The V and J ends lost 3 bases and 1 base respectively, with 14 bases between them. This clonotype has at least ten counts. No antigen is known for it. This TCR was sampled from a girl aged 2-15 years with congenital amegakaryocytic thrombocytopenia, due to receive a stem cell transplant. The starting material was PBMCs, obtained before TCRalphabeta/CD19-depleted stem cell transplant. The chain joins TRBV20-1 to TRBJ2-3, with D tentatively TRBD1 or TRBD2 (5 bases each). CDR3 nucleotide sequence: TGCAGTGCTAGGGGGACGCGATGGGGCACAGATACGCAGTATTTT. Translating it yields CSARGTRWGTDTQYF.